This T cell receptor (beta chain) was profiled in a study of somatic mutations in cytotoxic T cells in rheumatoid arthritis. Overall study results and limits: CD8+ clonality rose with age in rheumatoid arthritis patients, unlike in healthy controls. The largest CD8+ clone made up over 20% of CD8+ cells in about an eighth of the 65 patients.

Positive magnetic bead selection separated CD4+ and CD8+ cells, and flow cytometry confirmed purity. TCRdb's copy holds only in-frame clones and misses some; the assay was immunoSEQ multiplex PCR. The sample has around 19,000 clones, roughly 65% seen once. With respect to this clone: Its antigen is not known.

This TCR was sampled from an adult with rheumatoid arthritis. The sequencing sample was made of CD8+ T cells sorted from blood.

In nucleotides, the CDR3 is TGCGCCAGCAGCCAAGAGGCTATCTCGGACATGAACACTGAAGCTTTCTTT. Translation gives CASSQEAISDMNTEAFF. The chain combines TRBV4-1 with TRBJ1-1; perhaps TRBD1 as D (5 bases). Germline values: CDR1 MGHRA, CDR2 YSYEKL. Trimming pared 0 bases from V and 0 bases from J, leaving 14 bases between. The CDR3 extends over 17 amino acids.